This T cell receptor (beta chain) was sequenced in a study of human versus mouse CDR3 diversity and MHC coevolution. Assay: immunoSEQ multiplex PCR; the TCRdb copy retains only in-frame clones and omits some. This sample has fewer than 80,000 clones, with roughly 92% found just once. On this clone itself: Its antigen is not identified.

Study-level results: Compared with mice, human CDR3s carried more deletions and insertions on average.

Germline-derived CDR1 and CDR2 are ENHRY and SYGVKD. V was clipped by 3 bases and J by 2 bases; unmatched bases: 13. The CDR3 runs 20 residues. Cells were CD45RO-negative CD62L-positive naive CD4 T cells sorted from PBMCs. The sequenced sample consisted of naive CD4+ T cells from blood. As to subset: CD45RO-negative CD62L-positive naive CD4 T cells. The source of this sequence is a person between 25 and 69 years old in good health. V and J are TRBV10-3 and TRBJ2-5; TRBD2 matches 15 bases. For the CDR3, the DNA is TGTGCCATCAGTGAACCCGGACTAGCGGGGGGGCCCACTCGACAAGAGACCCAGTACTTC. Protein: CAISEPGLAGGPTRQETQYF.